The rows below give T cell receptor beta chains drawn from one sample of a study of T cell responses to AZD1222 COVID-19 vaccine. Sequencing used immunoSEQ multiplex PCR; TCRdb keeps in-frame clones, though not all of them. The top ten hold around 3.3% of the sample, which has about 110,000 clones, 70% to 90% seen once. Sequencing was performed on peripheral blood, taken on day 0 of AZD1222 vaccination. The source of these receptors is an adult in good health. Each CDR3 is given with its conserved first and last residue. D genes are given only for firm matches. The size of a clone is reported for some rows only, either as once, few or many, or as a class for expanded clones.

.	TRBV19	.	TRBJ2-6	TGTGCCAGTAGTATAGGTGTCAGTTCTGGGGCCAACGTCCTGACTTTC	CASSIGVSSGANVLTF
.	TRBV19	TRBD1	TRBJ1-5	TGTGCCAGTAGGGCGGACAGGGGGAGCAATCAGCCCCAGCATTTT	CASRADRGSNQPQHF
.	TRBV7-2	TRBD2	TRBJ2-3	TGTGCCAGCAGCTTAGTGCTAGCGGGGTACACAAATACGCAGTATTTT	CASSLVLAGYTNTQYF
.	TRBV6-8	TRBD2	TRBJ2-1	TGTGCCAGCAGTCCCCAGACTAGCGGGGGGCCAAGGTCATGGCAGTTCTTC	CASSPQTSGGPRSWQFF
.	TRBV11-3	.	TRBJ1-5	TGTGCCAGCAGCTTAGATTCTACGGGACCCCTGGCCCAGCATTTT	CASSLDSTGPLAQHF
.	TRBV14	.	TRBJ2-7	TGTGCCAGCAGCCCGATTATGGGGTCATACGAGCAGTACTTC	CASSPIMGSYEQYF
.	TRBV4-1	.	TRBJ2-3	TGCGCCAGCAGCCAAGAACCTGACGTCCGTGCCACAGATACGCAGTATTTT	CASSQEPDVRATDTQYF
.	TRBV28	TRBD1	TRBJ1-5	TGTGCCAGCAGTTTATCAGGGGGCGCGGGTCAGCCCCAGCATTTT	CASSLSGGAGQPQHF
.	TRBV5-1	.	TRBJ1-5	TGCGCCAGCAGTCCTCTGGCAGGGGGCAATCAGCCCCAGCATTTT	CASSPLAGGNQPQHF
.	TRBV2	TRBD1	TRBJ2-2	TGTGCCAGCAGGGCAGGGGGCGATCCCGGGGAGCTGTTTTTT	CASRAGGDPGELFF
.	TRBV28	.	TRBJ1-2	TGTGCCAGCGACAGGTCTAACTATGGCTACACCTTC	CASDRSNYGYTF
.	TRBV27	TRBD1	TRBJ1-1	TGTGCCAGCAGCCGCCAGGGGGAGTTTGGGACTGAAGCTTTCTTT	CASSRQGEFGTEAFF
.	TRBV27	TRBD1	TRBJ1-3	TGTGCCAGCAGTTTAGAACAGGGGGGAATCTCTGGAAACACCATATATTTT	CASSLEQGGISGNTIYF
.	TRBV10-3	.	TRBJ1-1	TGTGCCATCTCTTCCATTATTAGGGGTTCATCTAACACTGAAGCTTTCTTT	CAISSIIRGSSNTEAFF
.	TRBV5-1	.	TRBJ2-2	TGCGCCAGCAGGGACCTACAGGGCACCGGGGAGCTGTTTTTT	CASRDLQGTGELFF
.	TRBV12-3/TRBV12-4	.	TRBJ1-5	TGTGCCAGCAGGGGTGAGAGTATTCAGCCCCAGCATTTT	CASRGESIQPQHF
.	TRBV28	.	TRBJ1-2	TGTGCCAGCAGTTTACGCGAACTTGGCTACACCTTC	CASSLRELGYTF
few	TRBV28	.	TRBJ2-7	TGTGCCAGCAGTTTAGGCGAGGCGGGGTGGGACGAGCAGTACTTC	CASSLGEAGWDEQYF
.	TRBV18	.	TRBJ1-4	TGTGCCAGTTCCCCAGCGTCCGGGGAAAGGGTGTTTTTT	CASSPASGERVFF
.	TRBV7-2	TRBD1	TRBJ2-7	TGTGCCAGCAGCTGGGACAGGGGGGACGAGCAGTACTTC	CASSWDRGDEQYF
.	TRBV2	.	TRBJ2-4	TGTGCCAGCAGTGATGGGTCAGGGGATGCCAAAAACATTCAGTACTTC	CASSDGSGDAKNIQYF
.	TRBV2	TRBD2	TRBJ2-3	TGTGCCAGCAGGGGGCTTGAGAGAGCGGGGCTCACAGATACGCAGTATTTT	CASRGLERAGLTDTQYF
.	TRBV7-8	TRBD1	TRBJ1-1	TGTGCCAGCAGCTTAGGGGGCAGGGGGCGACGGACTGAAGCTTTCTTT	CASSLGGRGRRTEAFF
.	TRBV5-4	TRBD1	TRBJ1-1	TGTGCCAGCAGCTGGGGACAGGGGGGGACTGAAGCTTTCTTT	CASSWGQGGTEAFF
.	TRBV6-2/TRBV6-3	.	TRBJ1-1	TGTGCCAGCAGTGACTGGGCTGAAGCTTTCTTT	CASSDWAEAFF
.	TRBV5-1	TRBD2	TRBJ2-1	TGCGCCAGCAGCTTAGCGACTAGCGGCTACAATGAGCAGTTCTTC	CASSLATSGYNEQFF
.	TRBV20-1	.	TRBJ2-1	TGCAGTTCAAGGGGTAACAATGAGCAGTTCTTC	CSSRGNNEQFF
.	TRBV7-9	.	TRBJ1-2	TGTGCCAGCAGCGGTAGCGGAGCCGCTAACTATGGCTACACCTTC	CASSGSGAANYGYTF
.	TRBV28	.	TRBJ2-7	TGTGCCAGCAGCTCGCAGTGGGAGAGCTCCTACGAGCAGTACTTC	CASSSQWESSYEQYF
.	TRBV6-5	.	TRBJ1-6	TGTGCCAGCAGTTGGATTTCAGGGAATTCACCCCTCCACTTT	CASSWISGNSPLHF
few	TRBV11-3	.	TRBJ2-1	TGTGCCAGCAGCTTAGATCTTGGGGGGACACGAGCTAACAATGAGCAGTTCTTC	CASSLDLGGTRANNEQFF
.	TRBV28	.	TRBJ1-3	TGTGCCAGCAGTCCTTTGCTGCACGAAAACACCATATATTTT	CASSPLLHENTIYF
.	TRBV19	.	TRBJ1-3	TGTGCCAGTAGTACTACCCGGGACTCTGGAAACACCATATATTTT	CASSTTRDSGNTIYF
.	TRBV15	.	TRBJ2-1	TGTGCCACCAGCAGAGATGCGGGGAGCTCCTACAATGAGCAGTTCTTC	CATSRDAGSSYNEQFF
once	TRBV20-1	.	TRBJ2-2	TGCAGTGCTAGTCCCAGGCGCACCGGGGAGCTGTTTTTT	CSASPRRTGELFF
once	TRBV20-1	.	TRBJ1-1	TGCAGTGCTAGTTCCAGCCCGGGAGTCACTGAAGCTTTCTTT	CSASSSPGVTEAFF
once	TRBV14	TRBD2	TRBJ2-3	TGTGCCAGCAGCCGGCCTCTGAGCGGGGGATCATCAGATACGCAGTATTTT	CASSRPLSGGSSDTQYF